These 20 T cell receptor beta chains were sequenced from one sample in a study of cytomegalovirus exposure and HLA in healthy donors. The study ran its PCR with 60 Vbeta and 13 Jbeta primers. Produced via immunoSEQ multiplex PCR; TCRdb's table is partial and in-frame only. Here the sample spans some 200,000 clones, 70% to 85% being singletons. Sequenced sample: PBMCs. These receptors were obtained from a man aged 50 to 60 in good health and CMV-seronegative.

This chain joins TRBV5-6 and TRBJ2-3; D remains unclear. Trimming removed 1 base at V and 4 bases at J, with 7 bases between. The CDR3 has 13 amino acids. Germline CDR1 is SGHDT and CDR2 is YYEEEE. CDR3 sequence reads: CASSLTYSDTQYF. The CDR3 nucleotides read TGTGCCAGCAGCTTGACCTATTCAGATACGCAGTATTTT. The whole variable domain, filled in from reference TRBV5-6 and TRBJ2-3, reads DAGVTQSPTHLIKTRGQQVTLRCSPKSGHDTVSWYQQALGQGPQFIFQYYEEEERQRGNFPDRFSGHQFPNYSSELNVNALLLGDSALYLCASSLTYSDTQYFGPGTRLTVL.

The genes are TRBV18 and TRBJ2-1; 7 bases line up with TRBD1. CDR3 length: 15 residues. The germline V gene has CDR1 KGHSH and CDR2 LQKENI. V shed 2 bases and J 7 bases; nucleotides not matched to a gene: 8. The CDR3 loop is CASSPSKGARNEQFF. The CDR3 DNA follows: TGTGCCAGCTCACCAAGTAAGGGGGCAAGAAATGAGCAGTTCTTC.

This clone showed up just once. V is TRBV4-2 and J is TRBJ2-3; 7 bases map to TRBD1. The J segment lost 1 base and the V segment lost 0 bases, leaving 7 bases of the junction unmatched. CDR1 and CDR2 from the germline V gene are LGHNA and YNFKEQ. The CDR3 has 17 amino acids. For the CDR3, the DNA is TGTGCCAGCAGCCAAGAAAGCCGACAGGGCGGCACAGATACGCAGTATTTT. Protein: CASSQESRQGGTDTQYF.

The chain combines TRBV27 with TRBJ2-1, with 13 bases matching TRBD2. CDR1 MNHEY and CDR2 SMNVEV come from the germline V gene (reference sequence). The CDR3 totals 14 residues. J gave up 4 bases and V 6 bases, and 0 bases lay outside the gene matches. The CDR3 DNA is TGTGCCAGCAGACTAGCGGGAGGGTACAATGAGCAGTTCTTC. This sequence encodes CASRLAGGYNEQFF.

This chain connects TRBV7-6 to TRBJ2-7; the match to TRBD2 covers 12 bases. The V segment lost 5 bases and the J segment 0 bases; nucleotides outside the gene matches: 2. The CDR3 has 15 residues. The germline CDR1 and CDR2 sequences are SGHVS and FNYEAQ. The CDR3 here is CASSPTSGSSYEQYF. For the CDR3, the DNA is TGTGCCAGCAGCCCGACTAGCGGGAGCTCCTACGAGCAGTACTTC.

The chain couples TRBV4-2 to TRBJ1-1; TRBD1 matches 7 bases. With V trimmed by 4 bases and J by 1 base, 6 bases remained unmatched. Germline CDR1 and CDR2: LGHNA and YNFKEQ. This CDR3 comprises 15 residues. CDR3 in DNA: TGTGCCAGCAGCCGCACCGGGACAGCGAACACTGAAGCTTTCTTT. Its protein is CASSRTGTANTEAFF.

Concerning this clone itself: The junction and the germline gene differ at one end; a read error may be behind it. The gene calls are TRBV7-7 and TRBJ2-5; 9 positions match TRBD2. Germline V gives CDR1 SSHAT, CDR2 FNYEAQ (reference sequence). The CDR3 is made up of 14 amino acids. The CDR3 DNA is TGTGCTAGCAACTTGAGGACTAGCGCAGAGACCCAGTACTTC. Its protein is CASNLRTSAETQYF.

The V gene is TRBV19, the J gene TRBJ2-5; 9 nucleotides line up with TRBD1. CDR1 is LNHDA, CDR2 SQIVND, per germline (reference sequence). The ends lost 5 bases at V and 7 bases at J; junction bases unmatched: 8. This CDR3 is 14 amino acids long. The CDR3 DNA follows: TGTGCCAGTAGTTCCACGGACAGGGGAAGGACCCAGTACTTC. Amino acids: CASSSTDRGRTQYF.

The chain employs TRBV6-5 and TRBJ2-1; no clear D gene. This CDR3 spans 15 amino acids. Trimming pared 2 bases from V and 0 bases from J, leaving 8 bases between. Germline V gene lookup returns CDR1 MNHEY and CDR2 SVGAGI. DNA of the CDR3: TGTGCCAGCAGTTACGGGCAGAGCTCCTACAATGAGCAGTTCTTC. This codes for CASSYGQSSYNEQFF.

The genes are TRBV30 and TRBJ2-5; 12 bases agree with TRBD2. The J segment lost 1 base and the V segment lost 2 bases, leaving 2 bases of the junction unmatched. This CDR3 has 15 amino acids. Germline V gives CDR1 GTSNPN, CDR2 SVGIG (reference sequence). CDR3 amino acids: CAWSRGLAGQETQYF. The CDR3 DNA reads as TGTGCCTGGAGTAGGGGACTAGCGGGCCAAGAGACCCAGTACTTC.

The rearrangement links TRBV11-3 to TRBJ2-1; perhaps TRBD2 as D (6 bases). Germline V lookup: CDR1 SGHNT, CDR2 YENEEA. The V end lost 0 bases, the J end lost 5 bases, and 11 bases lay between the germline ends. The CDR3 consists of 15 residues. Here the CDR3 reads CASSLETSLHNEQFF. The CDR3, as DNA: TGTGCCAGCAGCTTAGAAACTAGCCTACACAATGAGCAGTTCTTC. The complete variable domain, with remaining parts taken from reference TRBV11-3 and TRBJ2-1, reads EAGVVQSPRYKIIEKKQPVAFWCNPISGHNTLYWYLQNLGQGPELLIRYENEEAVDDSQLPKDRFSAERLKGVDSTLKIQPAELGDSAVYLCASSLETSLHNEQFFGPGTRLTVL.

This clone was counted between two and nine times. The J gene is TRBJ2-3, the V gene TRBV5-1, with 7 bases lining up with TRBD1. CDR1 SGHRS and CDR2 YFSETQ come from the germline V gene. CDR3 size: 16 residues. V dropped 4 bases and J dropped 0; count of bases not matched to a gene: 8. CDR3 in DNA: TGCGCCAGCAGCCCGGTGATAGGGGGCAGCACAGATACGCAGTATTTT. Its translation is CASSPVIGGSTDTQYF.

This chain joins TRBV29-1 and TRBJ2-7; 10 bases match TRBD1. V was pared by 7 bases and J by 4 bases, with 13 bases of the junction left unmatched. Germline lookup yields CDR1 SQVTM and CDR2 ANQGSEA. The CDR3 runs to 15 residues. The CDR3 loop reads CSALSTGGARYEQYF. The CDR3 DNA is TGCAGCGCCCTTTCGACAGGGGGCGCCAGGTACGAGCAGTACTTC.

CDR3 protein: CASSLGGQAGMGGYTF. CDR3 nucleotide sequence: TGCGCCAGCAGCCTGGGTGGACAGGCCGGTATGGGGGGCTACACCTTC. This rearrangement joins TRBV5-1 to TRBJ1-2; 7 bases line up with TRBD1. The CDR3 spans 16 residues. Per the germline V gene, CDR1 is SGHRS and CDR2 is YFSETQ. After removal of 4 bases from V and 8 bases from J, the junction contained 17 bases not matched to a gene.

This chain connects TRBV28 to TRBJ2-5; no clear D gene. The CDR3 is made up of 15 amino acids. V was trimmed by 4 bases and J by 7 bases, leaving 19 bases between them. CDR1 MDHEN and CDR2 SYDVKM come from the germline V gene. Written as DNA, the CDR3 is TGTGCCAGCAGTTCGGCTCGTTCACCATCGGGGACCCAGTACTTC. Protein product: CASSSARSPSGTQYF.

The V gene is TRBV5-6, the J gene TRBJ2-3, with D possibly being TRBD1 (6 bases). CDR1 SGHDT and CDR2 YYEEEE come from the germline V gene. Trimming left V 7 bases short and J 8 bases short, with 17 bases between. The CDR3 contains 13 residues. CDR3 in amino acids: CASLEGGYSTQYF. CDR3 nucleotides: TGTGCCAGCTTAGAAGGGGGTTACTCTACGCAGTATTTT.

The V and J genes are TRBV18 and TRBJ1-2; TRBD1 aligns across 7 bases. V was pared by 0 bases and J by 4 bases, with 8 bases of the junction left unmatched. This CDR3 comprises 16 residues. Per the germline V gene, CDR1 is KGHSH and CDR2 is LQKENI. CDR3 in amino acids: CASSPPRDRNIYGYTF. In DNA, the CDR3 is TGTGCCAGCTCACCACCCCGGGACAGAAACATCTATGGCTACACCTTC.

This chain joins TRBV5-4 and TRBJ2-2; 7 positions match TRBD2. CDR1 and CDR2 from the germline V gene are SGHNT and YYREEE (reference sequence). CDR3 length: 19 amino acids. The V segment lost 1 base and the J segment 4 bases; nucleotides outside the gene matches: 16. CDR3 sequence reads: CASSLFPGGSPDATGELFF. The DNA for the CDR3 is TGTGCCAGCAGCTTGTTTCCGGGAGGATCCCCCGATGCCACCGGGGAGCTGTTTTTT.

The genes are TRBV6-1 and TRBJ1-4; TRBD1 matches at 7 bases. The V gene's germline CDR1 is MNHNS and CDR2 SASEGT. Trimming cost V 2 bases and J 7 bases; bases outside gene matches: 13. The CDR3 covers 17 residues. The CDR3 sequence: CASSESQGKGYGEKLFF. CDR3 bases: TGTGCCAGCAGTGAATCACAGGGGAAGGGCTATGGTGAAAAACTGTTTTTT.

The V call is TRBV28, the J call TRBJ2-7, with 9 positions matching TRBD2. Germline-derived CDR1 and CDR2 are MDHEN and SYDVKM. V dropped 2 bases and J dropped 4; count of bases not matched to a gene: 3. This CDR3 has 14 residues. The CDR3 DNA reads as TGTGCCAGCAGTTTAGCGGGAGGGGGGTACGAGCAGTACTTC. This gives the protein CASSLAGGGYEQYF.